This TCR beta chain stems from a study of blood T cell repertoires in COVID-19 (dated by TCRdb to 2018 to 2020). The study in broad terms: The collaborator samples originated in the United States, Italy and Spain and spanned the acute and convalescent phases of COVID-19. The dataset comprised deeply sampled blood TCRbeta repertoires from subjects exposed to, actively infected with, or recovered from COVID-19. The samples were drawn from the first 160 participants of the ongoing ImmuneRACE study and from about 1,200 subjects provided by 6 global collaborators. Where HLA class I and class II types were available, the types were taken from metadata supplied by the sample provider, not from assay-based typing. The repertoires were released in a freely available public database meant as a resource for research on the immune response to SARS-CoV-2. The material from the prospective study consisted of cDNA or gDNA derived from T cells, B-cell-depleted T cells, or PBMCs. A de-identified subject ID, COVID-19 status, age in years and sex were almost always included in the sample metadata. Findings and caveats that apply to the study as a whole: Clinical and demographic metadata were provided uncurated, with the amount varying by source and participant.

Each collaborating institution followed its own protocols to collect whole blood in K2EDTA tubes. For TCRbeta analysis, collaborators shipped samples in one of three forms: frozen whole blood, isolated PBMCs, or DNA extracted from either of those sample types. TCRbeta CDR3 regions were amplified from genomic DNA using the immunoSEQ Assay, a bias-controlled multiplex PCR. Per the original workflow: Within the assay, amplification of reference gene primers was used to estimate how many nucleated cells each sample contained. To quantify the absolute abundance of each unique TCRbeta CDR3 rearrangement, sequence reads were collapsed and filtered. For each sample, productive Simpson clonality was calculated by taking the square root of Simpson's diversity index across productive rearrangements. Here the immuneACCESS table is served through TCRdb, limited to in-frame sequences with V and J called. Missing clones are a known gap in these copies; in checked studies unresolved V genes cover under half, and the rest lacks a known reason. V and J calls and clone size are as listed in that table; D and trimming were resolved from the DNA. Recorded for this sample are about 320,000 clones; more than 70% of them occurred a single time. 0.95% to 1.5% of the sample lies in the top ten.

The germline V gene encodes CDR1 LNHDA and CDR2 SQIVND (reference sequence). V lost 5 bases and J lost 4 bases, and the count of bases not matched to a germline gene is 3. Spanning cysteine to phenylalanine, the CDR3 consists of 13 amino acids. Of all the DNA, just the CDR3 is kept, 39 bases in frame from base 1. Points on this clone: Its antigen is currently not known. No much larger clone exists at a distance of one base, and base qualities are not known.

The clonotype originates from a woman aged 50 to 60 with acute or convalescent COVID-19. What was sequenced was peripheral blood. The chain was built from TRBV19 and TRBJ1-1; 8 bases in between match TRBD1. CDR3 loop: CASSVTGGTEAFF. The DNA reads as follows: TGTGCCAGTAGTGTAACAGGGGGCACTGAAGCTTTCTTT. Full variable domain (CDR3 extended with the reference TRBV19 and TRBJ1-1 proteins): DGGITQSPKYLFRKEGQNVTLSCEQNLNHDAMYWYRQDPGQGLRLIYYSQIVNDFQKGDIAEGYSVSREKKESFPLTVTSAQKNPTAFYLCASSVTGGTEAFFGQGTRLTVV.